This TCR beta chain was identified during a study of beta chain features in type 1 diabetes. Study-level information: Across all samples, around 98 million sorted cells were examined.

The CDR3 has 15 amino acids. Trimming shortened V by 4 bases and J by 0 bases, and 11 bases separated the two germline ends. From germline, CDR1 is MGHRA and CDR2 YSYEKL. Since all of the isolated RNA was reverse transcribed, expressed TCRB transcripts were what got sequenced. The table came from immunoSEQ multiplex PCR; TCRdb's copy has only in-frame clones and leaves some out. The sample carries about 900,000 clones, roughly 16% recorded once. The sequencing input was naive CD4+ T cells from blood. The clonotype comes from a woman in her late teens or twenties in good health. The rearrangement joins TRBV4-1 to TRBJ2-3; D may match TRBD1 or TRBD2 (5 bases each). CDR3 residues: CASSRDRTSTDTQYF. The CDR3 DNA is TGCGCCAGCAGCCGGGACCGAACTAGCACAGATACGCAGTATTTT.